This T cell receptor beta chain was recovered during a study of CD8 T cells in ankylosing spondylitis. The CDR3 is 13 residues long. V shed 3 bases and J shed 4 bases, with 12 bases lying between them. Germline values: CDR1 DFQATT, CDR2 SNEGSKA (reference sequence). A single record per CDR3 protein comes from TCRdb applying MiXCR to the 5' RACE reads. The table lists 150,000 to 200,000 distinct CDR3 sequences, 10% to 15% of them singletons. This clonotype was seen repeatedly, ten times or more. This clonotype was sampled from a female donor with ankylosing spondylitis or in good health (not recorded which). The sequenced sample consisted of blood, either unsorted or a sorted T cell fraction (not recorded which). The chain has TRBV20-1 and TRBJ1-2; TRBD1 might be the D (5 bases). In DNA form, the CDR3 reads TGCAGTGCTAGCGGGGGACTGAGCTATGGCTACACCTTC. It specifies CSASGGLSYGYTF.